Shown below are 4 T cell receptor beta chains from a single sample sequenced in a study of T cell clonotyping in hematopoietic cell transplantation. Using immunoSEQ multiplex PCR, the repertoire was profiled, and TCRdb retains in-frame clones only, with some absent. This sample has tens of thousands of clones, with approximately 80% found just once. Time point meaning: recipient sample about 28 days before transplant, after cytoreduction. This material consisted of peripheral blood mononuclear cells, taken before stem cell transplant. The receptors were gathered from a woman in her sixties or seventies with acute myeloid leukemia. Some clones in this sample may be carry-over from other donors' samples.

The CDR3 here is CASSQDEIYGYTF. The CDR3, as DNA: TGTGCCAGCAGCCAAGATGAGATCTATGGCTACACCTTC. The chain carries TRBV14 and TRBJ1-2; D ambiguous. The CDR3 contains 13 residues. The V gene lost 0 bases and the J gene lost 4 bases, with 6 bases spanning the gap. Germline V gene sequence: CDR1 SGHDN, CDR2 FVKESK. Full variable domain (missing parts from reference TRBV14 and TRBJ1-2): EAGVTQFPSHSVIEKGQTVTLRCDPISGHDNLYWYRRVMGKEIKFLLHFVKESKQDESGMPNNRFLAERTGGTYSTLKVQPAELEDSGVYFCASSQDEIYGYTFGSGTRLTVV.

The chain carries TRBV19 and TRBJ1-1, with D perhaps matching TRBD1 (5 bases). V dropped 7 bases and J dropped 0 bases, with 15 bases sitting between them. CDR3 length: 15 residues. Germline values: CDR1 LNHDA, CDR2 SQIVND (reference sequence). The CDR3 loop is CASKVGGALNTEAFF. The CDR3, as DNA: TGTGCCAGTAAGGTGGGCGGGGCCTTGAACACTGAAGCTTTCTTT.

This chain uses TRBV28 with TRBJ2-3; D gene uncertain. Looked up from germline, CDR1 is MDHEN and CDR2 is SYDVKM. The CDR3 length is 15 residues. Trimming took off 7 bases at V and 0 bases at J, with 14 bases between the two ends. For the CDR3, the DNA is TGTGCCAGCACTTACGGAACAGCTAGCACAGATACGCAGTATTTT. This translates into CASTYGTASTDTQYF. The complete variable domain, with remaining parts taken from reference TRBV28 and TRBJ2-3, reads DVKVTQSSRYLVKRTGEKVFLECVQDMDHENMFWYRQDPGLGLRLIYFSYDVKMKEKGDIPEGYSVSREKKERFSLILESASTNQTSMYLCASTYGTASTDTQYFGPGTRLTVL.

This clone has more than one count but fewer than ten. The rearrangement uses TRBV7-2 and TRBJ1-2; no clear D gene. Germline V gene sequence: CDR1 SGHTA, CDR2 FQGNSA. This CDR3 contains 13 residues. Trimming pared 1 base from V and 7 bases from J, leaving 10 bases between. CDR3 in amino acids: CASSLGTSSGYTF. The DNA of the CDR3 is TGTGCCAGCAGCTTAGGGACTTCCAGTGGCTACACCTTC.